This T cell receptor (beta chain) was sequenced for a study of shared clonotypes between healthy human individuals. Findings and caveats of the study: The study found lower generation probabilities in non-shared clonotypes than in those shared by all four donors.

The table came from immunoSEQ multiplex PCR; TCRdb's copy has only in-frame clones and leaves some out. The repertoire holds roughly 1.4 million clones, 98% seen once, with 0.36% in the top ten. About this clone itself: Its specificity is not known.

This CDR3 comprises 15 residues. The V gene's germline CDR1 is SGDLS and CDR2 YYNGEE. V gave up 2 bases and J gave up 7 bases; unmatched junction bases: 8. The clonotype originates from a man aged 25 to 40 in good health. The chain is built from TRBV9 and TRBJ2-2; 7 nucleotides align to TRBD2. Sequencing input: naive CD4+ T cells sorted from blood. The subset here: CD45RA+ positively selected. Here the CDR3 reads CASSVLAVGNGELFF. CDR3 sequence (DNA): TGTGCCAGCAGCGTCCTAGCGGTGGGGAACGGGGAGCTGTTTTTT.